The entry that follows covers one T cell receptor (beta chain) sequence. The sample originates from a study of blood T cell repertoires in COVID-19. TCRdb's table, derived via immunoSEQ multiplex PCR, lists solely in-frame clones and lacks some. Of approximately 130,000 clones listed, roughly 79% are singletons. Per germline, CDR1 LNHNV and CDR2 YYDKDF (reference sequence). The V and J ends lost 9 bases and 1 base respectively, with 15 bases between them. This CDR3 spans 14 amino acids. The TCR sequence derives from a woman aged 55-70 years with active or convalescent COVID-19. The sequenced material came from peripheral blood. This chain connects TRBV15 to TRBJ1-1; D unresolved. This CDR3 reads CATNTPVRNTEAFF. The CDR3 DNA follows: TGTGCCACTAACACCCCTGTCAGGAACACTGAAGCTTTCTTT.